These T cell receptor beta chains were read from a single sample in a study of CD8+ T cells in alopecia areata. Method: immunoSEQ multiplex PCR; TCRdb's copy keeps in-frame clones and lacks some. The table has about 120,000 clones, around two fifths seen once. Sample: CD4+ T cells sorted from blood. These receptors all stem from a human donor with alopecia areata. Each CDR3 is given with its conserved first and last residue. The D gene is left open where the match is weak. Not all rows give a size; the values are once, few, many and, for expanded clones, a class.

d_gene	v_gene	len	j_gene	abundance	CDR3nt	CDR3aa
TRBD1	TRBV29-1	15	TRBJ1-4	NA	TGCAGCGTTGAGGTGTATACAGGGGGTAACGAAAAACTGTTTTTT	CSVEVYTGGNEKLFF
TRBD2	TRBV11-2	14	TRBJ2-5	NA	TGTGCCAGCTTAGGGACTAGCGCTTTGGAGACCCAGTACTTC	CASLGTSALETQYF
NA	TRBV5-6	14	TRBJ2-7	NA	TGTGCCAGCAGCAGTACAGGGATCACCTACGAGCAGTACTTC	CASSSTGITYEQYF
NA	TRBV18	13	TRBJ2-7	NA	TGTGCCAGCTCACCAGGACAGAACTACGAGCAGTACTTC	CASSPGQNYEQYF
TRBD1	TRBV28	15	TRBJ2-1	few	TGTGCCAGCAATGGTTGGGCAGGGGGCCACAATGAGCAGTTCTTC	CASNGWAGGHNEQFF
NA	TRBV28	13	TRBJ2-3	NA	TGTGCCAGCAGCCCAGGGTTCGGAGATACGCAGTATTTT	CASSPGFGDTQYF
NA	TRBV29-1	14	TRBJ2-2	NA	TGCAGCTACGGGGCCTCAGCAAACACCGGGGAGCTGTTTTTT	CSYGASANTGELFF
TRBD1	TRBV5-1	14	TRBJ2-5	NA	TGCGCCAGCAGCCCGGGACAGAGAGAAGAGACCCAGTACTTC	CASSPGQREETQYF
NA	TRBV5-1	12	TRBJ2-7	few	TGCGCCAGCAGCTTGGTCGGAGGCGAGCAGTACTTC	CASSLVGGEQYF
NA	TRBV30	12	TRBJ1-2	NA	TGTGCCTGTCCGGACTGTCCCGATGGCTACACCTTC	CACPDCPDGYTF